The 17 T cell receptor beta chains listed next were all sequenced from one sample in a study of T cell clonality in common variable immunodeficiency. Profiling relied on immunoSEQ multiplex PCR, and the TCRdb table lists in-frame clones only, not all of them. The repertoire consists of about 42,000 clones, none detected only once. The sequenced sample consisted of peripheral blood mononuclear cells. The receptors stem from a person aged 18 to 70 in good health.

This clone showed up many times. With the read ending 3 residues before the CDR3 end, the germline J gene is used to fill in that end. V gene TRBV30 combines with J gene TRBJ1-2; D is possibly TRBD1 (5 bases). The CDR3 is 15 residues long. Germline CDR1 is GTSNPN and CDR2 is SVGIG (reference sequence). V lost 0 bases and J 3 bases, leaving 14 bases between the germline ends. The part of the CDR3 DNA that was read is TGTGCCTGGAGTGTACGCAGGGCTACGGACTATGGC. As protein: CAWSVRRATDYG. The complete CDR3 reads CAWSVRRATDYGYTF.

This clone has a count of ten or more. Coverage ceases 3 residues before the CDR3 finishes, and the germline J gene fills in the end. This chain links TRBV19 with TRBJ2-1, with TRBD2 matching 8 bases. V shed 10 bases and J 9 bases; nucleotides not matched to a gene: 14. The CDR3 consists of 14 residues. Germline CDR1 is LNHDA and CDR2 is SQIVND (reference sequence). The CDR3 sequence is CATYRGGSSGEQFF. Partial CDR3 DNA: TGTGCCACTTACCGGGGGGGAAGTTCGGGTGAG.

The table lists this clone with many counts. The CDR3 end lies 3 residues beyond the end of the read and is filled in from the germline J gene. The chain carries TRBV6-2 or TRBV6-3 and TRBJ1-2; D call uncertain. This CDR3 contains 13 residues. The germline V gene encodes CDR1 MNHEY and CDR2 SVGEGT. CDR3 bases read: TGTGCCAGCAGTTTCCCAGGCCTTTGGGGC. Amino acids: CASSFPGLWG. The CDR3 as a whole reads CASSFPGLWGYTF.

This clone was detected ten times or more. Sequencing ends 3 residues short of the CDR3 end; the germline J gene provides the rest. The V and J genes are TRBV5-5 and TRBJ1-3, with D unresolved. Germline loops: CDR1 SGHKS, CDR2 YYEKEE (reference sequence). V lost 3 bases and J lost 1, with 11 bases in between. The CDR3 is 15 residues long. Incomplete CDR3 DNA: TGTGCCAGCAGCTCCGCAGGAGGGTCTGGAAACACC. Its protein product is CASSSAGGSGNT. The entire CDR3 protein is CASSSAGGSGNTIYF. Full variable domain (outside the CDR3, taken from reference TRBV5-5 and TRBJ1-3): DAGVTQSPTHLIKTRGQQVTLRCSPISGHKSVSWYQQVLGQGPQFIFQYYEKEERGRGNFPDRFSARQFPNYSSELNVNALLLGDSALYLCASSSAGGSGNTIYFGEGSWLTVV.

This clone was picked up many times. The observed sequence ends 3 residues before the CDR3 terminus, with the missing tail filled in from the germline J gene. The chain joins TRBV5-1 to TRBJ2-2, with TRBD1 matching over 11 bases. The CDR3 runs 16 residues. The J segment lost 6 bases and the V segment lost 0 bases, leaving 4 bases of the junction unmatched. The germline gives CDR1 SGHRS, CDR2 YFSETQ. The chain's CDR3 is CASSLAGQGAAGELFF. Partial CDR3 DNA: TGCGCCAGCAGCTTGGCTGGACAGGGGGCGGCCGGGGAG.

Ten or more counts support this clone. The CDR3 extends 3 residues past the end of the read, so its final part is completed from the germline J gene. V gene TRBV13 combines with J gene TRBJ1-3; D might be TRBD1 (5 bases). V was trimmed by 10 bases and J by 0 bases, leaving 16 bases between them. The CDR3 spans 15 residues. Germline V gene data show CDR1 as PRHDT and CDR2 as FYEKMQ (reference sequence). The covered CDR3 bases are TGTGCCACCTCGAAGGGGTCCTACTCTGGAAACACC. Protein sequence: CATSKGSYSGNT. The whole CDR3 sequence is CATSKGSYSGNTIYF.

This clone was picked up many times. The CDR3 end is not reached by the read, which stops 3 residues before it; the germline J gene fills it in. V is TRBV11-2 and J is TRBJ2-4; 8 bases are a match to TRBD2. This CDR3 contains 15 residues. Trimming cost V 4 bases and J 7 bases; bases outside gene matches: 9. Germline CDR1 is SGHAT and CDR2 is FQNNGV. CDR3 amino acids: CASSYIAGRGNIQYF. The sequenced part of the CDR3 DNA is TGTGCCAGCAGCTATATAGCGGGGAGGGGGAACATT.

This clone showed up many times. The observed sequence ends 3 residues before the CDR3 terminus, with the missing tail filled in from the germline J gene. This chain links TRBV20-1 with TRBJ1-3, with D possibly TRBD1 on 5 matching bases. V lost 3 bases and J lost 0, with 12 bases in between. CDR1 and CDR2 from the germline V gene are DFQATT and SNEGSKA (reference sequence). The CDR3 loop spans 15 amino acids. The CDR3 DNA, read in part, is TGCAGTGCTAGGTTTTGGGGCTCCTCTGGAAACACC. Protein sequence: CSARFWGSSGNT. The CDR3 in its entirety is CSARFWGSSGNTIYF.

This clone was detected only a few times. The observed sequence ends 3 residues before the CDR3 terminus, with the missing tail filled in from the germline J gene. The gene calls are TRBV20-1 and TRBJ1-2; 7 bases line up with TRBD1. Germline V gene sequence: CDR1 DFQATT, CDR2 SNEGSKA (reference sequence). The CDR3 consists of 14 residues. The CDR3 sequence: CSATAGTDYNDYTF. Partial CDR3 DNA: TGCAGTGCAACTGCCGGGACAGACTACAATGAC.

This clone has at least ten counts. The sequence runs out 3 residues before the end of the CDR3; the remainder is reconstructed from the germline J gene. The chain employs TRBV20-1 and TRBJ2-7; unclear D gene. CDR3 length: 11 amino acids. The germline V gene has CDR1 DFQATT and CDR2 SNEGSKA (reference sequence). Trimming cost V 3 bases and J 5 bases, with 8 bases left between them. The DNA read from the CDR3 is TGCAGTGCTAGTTTCATCAACGAG. Protein: CSASFINE. The full CDR3 protein is CSASFINEQYF.

This clone came up many times. The read terminates 3 residues before the CDR3 end, so the remaining end is supplied by the germline J gene. The chain has TRBV5-4 and TRBJ2-2, with TRBD2 matching 15 bases. The CDR3 extends over 16 amino acids. Unmatched junction bases numbered 5, after V lost 5 bases and J lost 6 bases. CDR1 and CDR2 (germline): SGHNT, YYREEE (reference sequence). The CDR3 is CASRPGLAGGPGELFF. The sequenced CDR3 bases are TGTGCCAGCAGACCTGGACTAGCGGGAGGGCCCGGGGAG.

The table lists this clone with many counts. CDR3 in amino acids: CSGKANSGDYNEQFF. The DNA read from the CDR3 is TGCAGTGGGAAGGCGAATAGCGGGGACTACAATGAG. The chain joins TRBV20-1 to TRBJ2-1, with 8 bases lining up with TRBD2. The CDR3 extends 3 residues past the end of the read, so its final part is completed from the germline J gene. V lost 7 bases and J lost 3; bases outside the gene matches: 11. The CDR3 extends over 15 amino acids. Germline V CDR1 and CDR2: DFQATT, SNEGSKA (reference sequence).

This clone was counted many times. The CDR3 end lies 3 residues beyond the end of the read and is filled in from the germline J gene. The chain links TRBV20-1 to TRBJ1-5; D remains unclear. The V gene lost 0 bases and the J gene lost 9 bases, with 18 bases spanning the gap. CDR3 size: 15 residues. In germline, CDR1 is DFQATT, CDR2 SNEGSKA (reference sequence). Here the CDR3 reads CSARDRTSGIPPQHF. The covered CDR3 bases are TGCAGTGCTAGAGATCGGACTAGCGGGATTCCGCCC.

This clone appeared many times. The CDR3 end lies 3 residues beyond the end of the read and is filled in from the germline J gene. V gene TRBV6-2 or TRBV6-3 combines with J gene TRBJ2-7; 7 bases line up with TRBD1. From germline, CDR1 is MNHEY and CDR2 SVGEGT. Unmatched junction bases numbered 8, after V lost 6 bases and J lost 0 bases. The CDR3 runs 15 residues. The sequenced part of the CDR3 DNA is TGTGCCAGCAGCCTCAGAGGGGACAGCTCCTACGAG. Protein sequence: CASSLRGDSSYE. The CDR3 reads in full as CASSLRGDSSYEQYF.

This clone was counted ten times or more. Sequencing ends 3 residues short of the CDR3 end; the germline J gene provides the rest. V is TRBV28 and J is TRBJ2-4, with TRBD2 matching over 11 bases. Germline assignment: CDR1 MDHEN and CDR2 SYDVKM. The CDR3 has 14 residues. The ends lost 8 bases at V and 1 base at J; junction bases unmatched: 1. The CDR3 loop is CASLAGGAKNIQYF. Partial CDR3 DNA: TGTGCCAGCTTAGCGGGAGGGGCCAAAAACATT.

This clone has a count of ten or more. The CDR3 end falls 3 residues outside the read, so it is completed with the germline J gene. V and J are TRBV19 and TRBJ2-3; 8 nucleotides line up with TRBD2. The germline gives CDR1 LNHDA, CDR2 SQIVND (reference sequence). The length of the CDR3 is 15 residues. Losses at the gene ends were 7 bases for V and 1 base for J; bases not matched to a gene: 7. The CDR3 region is CASNGLARRTDTQYF. Incomplete CDR3 DNA: TGTGCCAGTAACGGACTAGCTAGACGCACAGATACG.

This clone was picked up many times. The read stops 3 residues short of the end of the CDR3; the missing end is completed from the germline J gene. The chain uses TRBV19 and TRBJ2-5; weak D call: TRBD2 (7 bases). Germline lookup yields CDR1 LNHDA and CDR2 SQIVND (reference sequence). The V end was cut by 4 bases, the J end by 5 bases, with 20 bases between. The CDR3 sequence is 16 residues long. CDR3 DNA (partial): TGTGCCAGTAGTAGGGGGGGGGCTACCCGAGGGGAGACC. It specifies CASSRGGATRGET. The full CDR3 sequence reads CASSRGGATRGETQYF.